The 14 T cell receptor beta chains given below trace back to one sample, sequenced in a study of T cell changes during pregnancy in multiple sclerosis. The repertoire was sequenced with immunoSEQ multiplex PCR; TCRdb's copy has only in-frame clones and lacks some. The sample lists around 110,000 clones; approximately 90% were seen once. The sample consisted of peripheral blood, taken in the third trimester of pregnancy. These receptors were collected from a female donor with multiple sclerosis, enrolled in a pregnancy study.

The chain recombines TRBV4-1 with TRBJ2-7; 11 bases align to TRBD2. This CDR3 spans 15 amino acids. V lost 1 base, J lost 4 bases, and 3 bases stayed unmatched. The germline gives CDR1 MGHRA, CDR2 YSYEKL. The CDR3 bases are TGCGCCAGCAGCCAAGGAACTAGCGGGAGATACGAGCAGTACTTC. This translates into CASSQGTSGRYEQYF.

The chain is built from TRBV9 and TRBJ1-2; weak D call: TRBD1 (5 bases). Germline V CDR1 and CDR2: SGDLS, YYNGEE. The CDR3 covers 14 residues. The V gene lost 0 bases and the J gene lost 4 bases, with 10 bases spanning the gap. For the CDR3, the DNA is TGTGCCAGCAGCGTAGCCGCACAGGCCTATGGCTACACCTTC. Translating gives CASSVAAQAYGYTF.

The chain employs TRBV6-5 and TRBJ2-2; a possible D gene is TRBD1 (5 bases). The CDR3 sequence is 16 residues long. Trimming removed 2 bases at V and 4 bases at J, with 14 bases between. The V gene's germline CDR1 is MNHEY and CDR2 SVGAGI. The DNA for the CDR3 is TGTGCCAGCAGTTACGACTCAGGGTCAGTCACCGGGGAGCTGTTTTTT. Protein sequence: CASSYDSGSVTGELFF.

As to this clone: The sample holds other DNA sequences that translate to the same CDR3. The CDR3 reads CASSVRVNTEAFF. The DNA for the CDR3 is TGTGCCAGCAGCGTACGAGTGAACACTGAAGCTTTCTTT. The rearrangement joins TRBV9 to TRBJ1-1; D gene unclear. This CDR3 has 13 amino acids. Trimming took 1 base from V and 0 from J, leaving 4 bases between them. Germline-derived CDR1 and CDR2 are SGDLS and YYNGEE.

This clone was seen only once. The genes are TRBV9 and TRBJ1-1, with 9 positions matching TRBD1. The CDR3 extends over 14 amino acids. With V trimmed by 3 bases and J by 5 bases, 5 bases remained unmatched. Germline CDR1 SGDLS, CDR2 YYNGEE. The CDR3 sequence: CASSAGTGKTEAFF. The CDR3 nucleotides read TGTGCCAGCAGCGCCGGGACAGGGAAAACTGAAGCTTTCTTT.

This clone showed up just once. The V and J genes are TRBV2 and TRBJ1-5; unclear D gene. CDR1 and CDR2 (germline): SNHLY, FYNNEI. The CDR3 length is 13 residues. The germline V and J ends were trimmed by 6 bases and 6 bases, with 12 bases remaining between them. CDR3 in amino acids: CASRAGSVQPQHF. CDR3 in DNA: TGTGCCAGCAGGGCGGGTAGCGTTCAGCCCCAGCATTTT.

The gene calls are TRBV5-4 and TRBJ2-7, with 9 bases that match TRBD1. CDR3 size: 17 residues. V was clipped by 4 bases and J by 7 bases; unmatched bases: 18. Germline-derived CDR1 and CDR2 are SGHNT and YYREEE (reference sequence). This CDR3 is CASSSSSGTGRLSEQYF. For the CDR3, the DNA is TGTGCCAGCAGCAGCTCTTCCGGGACAGGGCGTTTGAGTGAGCAGTACTTC.

V is TRBV30 and J is TRBJ2-7, with D hard to call. There are 12 residues in the CDR3. The germline V gene has CDR1 GTSNPN and CDR2 SVGIG (reference sequence). The V end was cut by 0 bases, the J end by 4 bases, with 7 bases between. The CDR3 sequence is CAWSVARYEQYF. DNA of the CDR3: TGTGCCTGGAGTGTAGCTCGGTACGAGCAGTACTTC.

The CDR3 loop is CAIGPGGTDTQYF. The CDR3 region has the DNA TGTGCCATCGGGCCAGGGGGTACAGATACGCAGTATTTT. The chain has TRBV10-3 and TRBJ2-3; TRBD1 aligns across 7 bases. The CDR3 consists of 13 residues. The V and J ends lost 8 bases and 3 bases, in that order; junction bases with no gene match: 5. Germline V gene lookup returns CDR1 ENHRY and CDR2 SYGVKD.

The V call is TRBV14, the J call TRBJ2-4; 8 nucleotides line up with TRBD1. Unmatched junction bases numbered 7, after V lost 4 bases and J lost 8 bases. The V gene's germline CDR1 is SGHDN and CDR2 FVKESK. This CDR3 contains 14 residues. CDR3 in DNA: TGTGCCAGCAGCCCACCAGGGGGCTGGGACATTCAGTACTTC. Amino acid sequence: CASSPPGGWDIQYF.

The chain uses TRBV5-1 and TRBJ1-2; 7 bases are shared with TRBD1. The CDR3 is 15 amino acids. Trimming cost V 5 bases and J 1 base; bases outside gene matches: 8. Germline CDR1 and CDR2: SGHRS and YFSETQ. The CDR3 nucleotides read TGCGCCAGCAGACTCGGACAGGATATTAACTATGGCTACACCTTC. This translates into CASRLGQDINYGYTF. Together with reference TRBV5-1 and TRBJ1-2, the CDR3 gives the full variable domain: KAGVTQTPRYLIKTRGQQVTLSCSPISGHRSVSWYQQTPGQGLQFLFEYFSETQRNKGNFPGRFSGRQFSNSRSEMNVSTLELGDSALYLCASRLGQDINYGYTFGSGTRLTVV.

The chain uses TRBV5-4 and TRBJ2-1; 9 bases map to TRBD2. The CDR3 loop spans 17 amino acids. The V gene end was trimmed by 4 bases and the J gene end by 0 bases; junction bases not matched to a gene: 8. Germline CDR1 SGHNT, CDR2 YYREEE (reference sequence). The CDR3 nucleotides are TGTGCCAGCAGCCCCCTCCGGCGGGGGGGCTCCTACAATGAGCAGTTCTTC. Translating it yields CASSPLRRGGSYNEQFF.

The V gene is TRBV9, the J gene TRBJ2-1, with D perhaps matching TRBD2 (6 bases). Trimming removed 4 bases from V and 4 bases from J, with 9 bases in between. Per germline, CDR1 SGDLS and CDR2 YYNGEE. CDR3 length: 13 residues. The CDR3 protein is CASSPGSYNEQFF. The DNA of the CDR3 is TGTGCCAGCAGCCCCGGGAGTTACAATGAGCAGTTCTTC.

The count of this clone is one. The rearrangement uses TRBV7-9 and TRBJ1-2, with a tentative D call TRBD1 (6 bases). This CDR3 comprises 17 residues. Trimming removed 4 bases from V and 6 bases from J, with 24 bases in between. Germline CDR1 reads SEHNR; CDR2 reads FQNEAQ (reference sequence). The CDR3 protein is CASSSRGGLLSGDGYTF. Here the CDR3 DNA reads TGTGCCAGCAGCTCCCGGGGGGGGCTCCTGTCAGGGGATGGCTACACCTTC.